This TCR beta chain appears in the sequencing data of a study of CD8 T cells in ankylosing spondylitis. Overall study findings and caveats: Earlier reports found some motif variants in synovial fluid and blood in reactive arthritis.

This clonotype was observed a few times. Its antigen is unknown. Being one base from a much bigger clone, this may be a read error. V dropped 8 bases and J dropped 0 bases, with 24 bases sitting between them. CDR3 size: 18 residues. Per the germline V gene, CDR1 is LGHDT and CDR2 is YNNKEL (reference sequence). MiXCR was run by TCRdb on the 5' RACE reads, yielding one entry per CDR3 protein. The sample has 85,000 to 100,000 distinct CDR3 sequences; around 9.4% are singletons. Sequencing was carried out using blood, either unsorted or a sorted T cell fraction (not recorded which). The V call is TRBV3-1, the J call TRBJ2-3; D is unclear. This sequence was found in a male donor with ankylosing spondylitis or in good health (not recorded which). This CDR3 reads CASCLVWAAYTSTDTQYF. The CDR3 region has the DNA TGTGCCAGCTGTTTAGTTTGGGCAGCTTATACAAGCACAGATACGCAGTATTTT.